These 24 T cell receptor beta chains were sequenced from one sample in a study of blood T cell repertoires in COVID-19. Clones were read by immunoSEQ multiplex PCR, and TCRdb kept only the in-frame ones, dropping some. The data show tens of thousands of clones, with about 88% seen just once and under 1.5% held by the top ten. The sample was peripheral blood. The receptors were sampled from a man in his fifties with acute or convalescent COVID-19.

The J gene is TRBJ2-3, the V gene TRBV28; 8 bases are shared with TRBD2. The V segment lost 4 bases and the J segment 4 bases; nucleotides outside the gene matches: 7. The CDR3 covers 15 residues. The V gene's germline CDR1 is MDHEN and CDR2 SYDVKM. CDR3 residues: CASSSPGLVADTQYF. The CDR3 nucleotides read TGTGCCAGCAGTTCTCCGGGACTAGTCGCAGATACGCAGTATTTT.

CDR3 amino acids: CATLLGQGANEAFF. DNA for the CDR3: TGTGCCACCCTTTTGGGACAGGGGGCCAATGAAGCTTTCTTT. The V and J genes are TRBV6-5 and TRBJ1-1; the match to TRBD1 covers 12 bases. Looked up from germline, CDR1 is MNHEY and CDR2 is SVGAGI. The V and J ends lost 10 bases and 7 bases, in that order; junction bases with no gene match: 10. The CDR3 is made up of 14 amino acids.

The rearrangement joins TRBV28 to TRBJ1-3, with D possibly matching TRBD1 (5 bases). CDR1 is MDHEN, CDR2 SYDVKM, per germline. The CDR3 has 16 amino acids. V shed 4 bases and J shed 1 base, with 14 bases lying between them. CDR3 in amino acids: CASSSLGAGSGNTIYF. The DNA for the CDR3 is TGTGCCAGCAGTTCCTTAGGAGCAGGGTCTGGAAACACCATATATTTT.

Only one count was recorded for this clone. The chain has TRBV27 and TRBJ1-5, with D maybe TRBD1 (5 bases). Trimming cost V 4 bases and J 4 bases, with 8 bases left between them. The CDR3 loop spans 13 amino acids. Germline-derived CDR1 and CDR2 are MNHEY and SMNVEV (reference sequence). The CDR3 region is CASSSGPNQPQHF. CDR3 nucleotide sequence: TGTGCCAGCAGTTCAGGGCCTAATCAGCCCCAGCATTTT.

The V gene is TRBV10-1, the J gene TRBJ1-5, with D perhaps TRBD1 (6 bases). Germline CDR1 reads WNHNN; CDR2 reads SYGVQD (reference sequence). The CDR3 has 17 amino acids. The V end was cut by 9 bases, the J end by 6 bases, with 27 bases between. The CDR3 protein is CARPEPPSSRGSQPQHF. CDR3 bases: TGCGCCAGGCCCGAACCCCCCTCGTCTAGGGGGAGTCAGCCCCAGCATTTT.

J is TRBJ2-2 and V is TRBV4-1; 13 bases match TRBD2. This CDR3 region has 18 residues. CDR1 and CDR2 from the germline V gene are MGHRA and YSYEKL. Unmatched junction bases numbered 6, after V lost 0 bases and J lost 5 bases. The DNA for the CDR3 is TGCGCCAGCAGCCAAGATTCGACTAGCGGGGGGATAACCGGGGAGCTGTTTTTT. Protein product: CASSQDSTSGGITGELFF.

The gene calls are TRBV28 and TRBJ2-6; D remains unclear. CDR1 is MDHEN, CDR2 SYDVKM, per germline. The CDR3 runs 17 residues. V shed 3 bases and J shed 0 bases, with 12 bases lying between them. DNA of the CDR3: TGTGCCAGCAGTTTGATCGGCGGTATCTCTGGGGCCAACGTCCTGACTTTC. It yields the protein CASSLIGGISGANVLTF.

This chain links TRBV2 with TRBJ2-7, with D possibly being TRBD1 (5 bases). This CDR3 has 13 amino acids. Germline V gene data show CDR1 as SNHLY and CDR2 as FYNNEI. V dropped 8 bases and J dropped 0 bases, with 11 bases sitting between them. This CDR3 is CASQDTISYEQYF. The CDR3 DNA is TGTGCCAGCCAGGACACTATCTCCTACGAGCAGTACTTC.

The rearrangement uses TRBV11-2 and TRBJ2-7; 9 bases align to TRBD1. CDR1 and CDR2 (germline): SGHAT, FQNNGV. V shed 1 base and J 2 bases; nucleotides not matched to a gene: 6. The CDR3 has 16 residues. CDR3 DNA: TGTGCCAGCAGCTTAGGGGGGGACAGGGCCACCTACGAGCAGTACTTC. Translating gives CASSLGGDRATYEQYF.

The V and J genes are TRBV19 and TRBJ1-4; no clear D. Trimming shortened V by 2 bases and J by 8 bases, and 9 bases separated the two germline ends. The CDR3 loop spans 13 amino acids. Germline CDR1 and CDR2: LNHDA and SQIVND (reference sequence). CDR3 in amino acids: CASSIRTPEKLFF. The CDR3, as DNA: TGTGCCAGTAGTATAAGGACTCCAGAAAAACTGTTTTTT. The entire variable domain, with the rest obtained from reference TRBV19 and TRBJ1-4, is as follows: DGGITQSPKYLFRKEGQNVTLSCEQNLNHDAMYWYRQDPGQGLRLIYYSQIVNDFQKGDIAEGYSVSREKKESFPLTVTSAQKNPTAFYLCASSIRTPEKLFFGSGTQLSVL.

This clone was recorded only once. V usage is TRBV5-1 and J usage is TRBJ2-1, with 8 bases fitting TRBD1. Germline trimming cut 4 bases from V and 7 bases from J; bases unmatched to any gene: 10. The CDR3 covers 15 residues. From germline, CDR1 is SGHRS and CDR2 YFSETQ. In DNA, the CDR3 is TGCGCCAGCAGCCAGAGTGGACAGGGTTTTAATGAGCAGTTCTTC. It is translated as CASSQSGQGFNEQFF.

The chain employs TRBV7-3 and TRBJ2-7, with D tentatively TRBD2 (5 bases). CDR3 length: 15 residues. CDR1 SGHTA and CDR2 FQGTGA come from the germline V gene. Trimming removed 2 bases at V and 4 bases at J, with 15 bases between. The CDR3 DNA reads TGTGCCAGCAGCTTATTGCATAACTGGAGGTACGAGCAGTACTTC. Residues: CASSLLHNWRYEQYF.

The chain carries TRBV18 and TRBJ2-5, with 9 bases that match TRBD1. The CDR3 is made up of 20 amino acids. J gave up 5 bases and V 3 bases, and 22 bases lay outside the gene matches. Germline V lookup: CDR1 KGHSH, CDR2 LQKENI. CDR3 DNA: TGTGCCAGCTCACCGTCCCTCTTACAGGGGGCACGACTTGGTCGGGAGACCCAGTACTTC. Translating it yields CASSPSLLQGARLGRETQYF.

The gene calls are TRBV19 and TRBJ1-5, with 8 bases lining up with TRBD1. Looked up from germline, CDR1 is LNHDA and CDR2 is SQIVND (reference sequence). J gave up 6 bases and V 6 bases, and 10 bases lay outside the gene matches. The CDR3 covers 15 residues. The CDR3, as DNA: TGTGCCAGTAGAGACCAGGGGGCGAAGTCTCAGCCCCAGCATTTT. Translating it yields CASRDQGAKSQPQHF.

CDR3 nucleotide sequence: TGTGCCAGCAGCTTCACGAGACAGGCCCTTTTTCTCGAGCAGTACTTC. Encoded protein: CASSFTRQALFLEQYF. This chain uses TRBV2 with TRBJ2-7, with a weak D call TRBD1 (6 bases). V lost 6 bases and J lost 6, with 24 bases in between. The germline V gene has CDR1 SNHLY and CDR2 FYNNEI. The CDR3 length is 16 residues.

The rearrangement uses TRBV29-1 and TRBJ1-2; D remains ambiguous. Per germline, CDR1 SQVTM and CDR2 ANQGSEA. The CDR3 length is 13 residues. Trimming pared 2 bases from V and 0 bases from J, leaving 7 bases between. The CDR3 protein is CSVETGTNYGYTF. The DNA for the CDR3 is TGCAGCGTTGAAACGGGGACTAACTATGGCTACACCTTC.

This sequence joins TRBV18 and TRBJ2-7, with 7 bases fitting TRBD1. V shed 6 bases, J shed 4 bases, and the junction held 21 bases outside the gene matches. CDR1 KGHSH and CDR2 LQKENI come from the germline V gene. This CDR3 spans 18 amino acids. CDR3 coding DNA: TGTGCCAGCTCGACACCACTCATAGACAGGGACAAGGTGTACGAGCAGTACGTC. It codes for CASSTPLIDRDKVYEQYV.

The CDR3 nucleotides read TGTGCCAGCGCCCTGACGGAGGAGGGCAACATTCAGTACTTC. As protein: CASALTEEGNIQYF. The chain uses TRBV7-9 and TRBJ2-4, with D tentatively TRBD2 (6 bases). Trimming stripped 8 bases from V and 7 bases from J, with 18 bases between. Germline-derived CDR1 and CDR2 are SEHNR and FQNEAQ (reference sequence). CDR3 size: 14 residues.

V gene TRBV5-1 combines with J gene TRBJ2-3; D possibly corresponds to TRBD2 (5 bases). Germline-derived CDR1 and CDR2 are SGHRS and YFSETQ. V lost 0 bases and J 0 bases, leaving 11 bases between the germline ends. The CDR3 extends over 16 amino acids. The CDR3 coding sequence is TGCGCCAGCAGCTTGGCCTCCCTAGCCAGCACAGATACGCAGTATTTT. Translating gives CASSLASLASTDTQYF.

The V gene is TRBV19, the J gene TRBJ1-6; no definite D call. Germline V gives CDR1 LNHDA, CDR2 SQIVND (reference sequence). This CDR3 is built from 13 residues. V was cut by 6 bases and J by 3 bases, with 6 bases left in between. CDR3 sequence (DNA): TGTGCCAGTAGGAGGAACTATAATTCACCCCTCCACTTT. This encodes CASRRNYNSPLHF.

The chain is built from TRBV28 and TRBJ2-2; TRBD2 aligns across 10 bases. This CDR3 is 16 amino acids long. CDR1 is MDHEN, CDR2 SYDVKM, per germline. The V segment lost 3 bases and the J segment 5 bases; nucleotides outside the gene matches: 6. In nucleotides, the CDR3 is TGTGCCAGCAGTTTGGGGCTAGCGGGAGAGACCGGGGAGCTGTTTTTT. Translated: CASSLGLAGETGELFF.

The chain employs TRBV20-1 and TRBJ2-7, with 7 positions matching TRBD2. Looked up from germline, CDR1 is DFQATT and CDR2 is SNEGSKA (reference sequence). The CDR3 loop spans 10 amino acids. Germline trimming cut 5 bases from V and 7 bases from J; bases unmatched to any gene: 2. The CDR3 loop reads CSARREEQYF. In DNA form, the CDR3 reads TGCAGTGCTCGGCGGGAGGAGCAGTACTTC.

J is TRBJ1-1 and V is TRBV27; D unresolved. This CDR3 region has 13 residues. Trimming cost V 3 bases and J 8 bases, with 13 bases left between them. Germline V gives CDR1 MNHEY, CDR2 SMNVEV (reference sequence). The CDR3 bases are TGTGCCAGCAGTTTGCGCCAGCCGGGGGAAGCTTTCTTT. This encodes CASSLRQPGEAFF.

The chain uses TRBV9 and TRBJ2-5, with TRBD1 as a possible D gene (6 bases). The CDR3 runs to 14 residues. Deletions cut 3 bases from V and 4 bases from J, with 13 bases between. CDR1 SGDLS and CDR2 YYNGEE come from the germline V gene. The CDR3 coding sequence is TGTGCCAGCAGCGCGACAGGTTTTCGAGAGACCCAGTACTTC. This translates into CASSATGFRETQYF. The full variable domain, rest sourced from reference TRBV9 and TRBJ2-5, is DSGVTQTPKHLITATGQRVTLRCSPRSGDLSVYWYQQSLDQGLQFLIQYYNGEERAKGNILERFSAQQFPDLHSELNLSSLELGDSALYFCASSATGFRETQYFGPGTRLLVL.